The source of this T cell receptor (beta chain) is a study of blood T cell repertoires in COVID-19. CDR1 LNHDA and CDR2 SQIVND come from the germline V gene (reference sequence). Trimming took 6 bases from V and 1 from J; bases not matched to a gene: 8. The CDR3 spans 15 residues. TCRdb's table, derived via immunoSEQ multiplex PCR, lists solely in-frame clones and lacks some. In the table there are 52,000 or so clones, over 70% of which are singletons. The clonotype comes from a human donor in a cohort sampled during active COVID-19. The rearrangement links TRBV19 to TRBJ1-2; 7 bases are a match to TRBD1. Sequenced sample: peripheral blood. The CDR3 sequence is CASRGPGQSNYGYTF. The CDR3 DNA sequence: TGTGCCAGTAGGGGTCCGGGACAGAGTAACTATGGCTACACCTTC.